Listed here is a single TCR beta chain. Per the original data handling: By means of reference gene primer amplification, nucleated cell counts were estimated. Data came from immunoSEQ multiplex PCR; TCRdb stores just in-frame clones and leaves some out. The DNA gave D and trimming, while V, J and clone size come from that table. The data contain approximately 260,000 clones, about 80% of them seen just once; the ten biggest clones take up over 8%. The data stem from a study of blood T cell repertoires in COVID-19. Study background: Acute and convalescent COVID-19 specimens originated in the United States, Italy and Spain. T cells, B-cell-depleted T cells, or PBMCs provided the cDNA or gDNA that served as material.

Germline-derived CDR1 and CDR2 are SQVTM and ANQGSEA. The CDR3 runs 15 residues. Trimming took 4 bases from V and 3 from J; bases not matched to a gene: 6. This TCR derives from a woman over 75 with acute or convalescent COVID-19. Sequenced: peripheral blood. The V gene is TRBV29-1, the J gene TRBJ1-1; TRBD1 agrees at 12 bases. The CDR3 DNA is TGCAGCGTTGGTCCCGGGACAGGGGGCTACACTGAAGCTTTCTTT. Protein: CSVGPGTGGYTEAFF.